This T cell receptor (beta chain) was recorded in a study of blood T cell repertoires in COVID-19. Study details: PBMCs, B-cell-depleted T cells, or T cells were the source of the cDNA or gDNA that made up the material.

Individuals drawn from 24 US areas were roughly 18 to 95 years old. Cohort assignment relied on participant-reported clinical history. TCRdb keeps only in-frame clones here, not all; method: immunoSEQ multiplex PCR. The data contain around 190,000 clones, about 83% of them singletons. Germline V CDR1 and CDR2: MNHEY, SMNVEV (reference sequence). The CDR3 length is 14 residues. The V end was cut by 0 bases, the J end by 2 bases, with 8 bases between. Sample: PBMCs or T cells enriched from blood (not recorded which). This chain joins TRBV27 and TRBJ2-7; a weak D match, TRBD2 (6 bases). This receptor was identified in a man aged 35-49 years with acute COVID-19. CDR3 sequence (DNA): TGTGCCAGCAGTTTATCGGGCGGGACCTACGAGCAGTACTTC. Translating it yields CASSLSGGTYEQYF.